These T cell receptor beta chains were read from a single sample in a study of shared clonotypes between healthy human individuals. This table comes from immunoSEQ multiplex PCR, and its TCRdb copy is limited to in-frame clones, with some not included. The repertoire holds about 1 million clones, with around four fifths as singletons. Sequencing was performed on memory CD4+ T cells sorted from blood. The source is a man younger than 35 in good health. Each CDR3 is given with its conserved first and last residue. Fields, in order: clone size, V gene, CDR3 length, CDR3 protein. Not all rows give a size; the values are once, few, many and, for expanded clones, a class.

NA TRBV7-6 14 CASRGTGGVETQYF
NA TRBV4-1 18 CASSLTGGAGGPQETQYF
NA TRBV6-1 13 CASSELLQGPQYF
few TRBV7-2 16 CASRGSGGTNTGELFF
once TRBV30 12 CASTLMANEQFF
few TRBV6-6 15 CASSRTGGPTGELFF
NA TRBV7-9 16 CASSLRDREGRETQYF
once TRBV10-3 14 CATRKEGDTYEQYF
NA TRBV10-3 13 CAISSGQAETQYF
NA TRBV6-5 14 CASSPSGGRGEQYF
NA TRBV30 14 CAWNQGASNTEAFF
NA TRBV2 14 CASSEQALRGEQFF
NA TRBV30 15 CAWSSPGQASYEQYF
once TRBV23-1 18 CASSSGQGEEASTDTQYF
NA TRBV5-1 15 CASSPRQGGTDTQYF
NA TRBV27 15 CASSLELRQRHEQYF
once TRBV4-3 15 CASSQKMGPLNIQYF
NA TRBV27 14 CASTSHQGTDTQYF
NA TRBV7-9 16 CASSLDFSGKYNEQFF
NA TRBV13 16 CASSLVPVSGANVLTF
few TRBV10-3 12 CAIRNTSDEQYF
NA TRBV5-8 15 CASSLTGGGKNIQYF
few TRBV28 15 CASSRGTGANYGYTF
NA TRBV7-9 15 CASSLARGVYTEAFF
NA TRBV7-9 14 CASSLAGTRGEAFF
once TRBV2 15 CASSERDKRDGGYTF
NA TRBV7-9 13 CASSLVGGYTQYF
NA TRBV6-1 14 CASIFTGRTGELFF
NA TRBV10-3 13 CAISDSPGNVLTF
once TRBV27 14 CASSSGRQQETQYF
NA TRBV6-1 15 CAGRTGGVVTGELFF
few TRBV19 17 CASSMARGSSGANVLTF
NA TRBV18 14 CASSPGGGVDEQYF
NA TRBV18 16 CASSPSQVTKGTEAFF
NA TRBV11-2 15 CASSPRRNSGNTIYF
once TRBV29-1 11 CSVGHGDGYTF
few TRBV30 14 CAWKKDRAGLELFF
NA TRBV7-2 16 CASSFFQGAAYNEQFF
NA TRBV6-5 14 CASSYRDRGWGYTF
NA TRBV5-1 14 CASSLAHGTYEQYF
NA TRBV12-5 15 CASTGQGRENTEAFF
NA TRBV28 18 CASTKGWTSGGVQETQYF
NA TRBV6-6 14 CASRVAGGPGEQFF
NA TRBV6-6 15 CASRDGTGYNSPLHF
NA TRBV5-5 16 CASSLGLAGEIYEQYF
NA TRBV5-6 14 CASSLGRINYGYTF
NA TRBV18 13 CASSATGIETQYF
NA TRBV28 13 CASSFPNTGELFF
NA TRBV11-2 15 CASSLEPRQGGGYTF
NA TRBV25-1 15 CASTWAGSSYNEQFF
NA TRBV18 13 CASSPGPSGGYTF
few TRBV7-9 15 CASSLGRSYSGEQYF
NA TRBV10-3 15 CAIRPWGGDNYGYTF
NA TRBV11-2 13 CASRPDRVGTQYF
once TRBV6-5 12 CASSRDFYEQYF